These 21 T cell receptor beta chains were sequenced from one sample in a study of shared clonotypes between healthy human individuals. The assay was immunoSEQ multiplex PCR, and TCRdb's table has in-frame clones only and misses some. Seen here are some 500,000 clones, 90% to 97% observed once, and the top ten hold about 0.064%. Source material: naive CD4+ T cells sorted from blood. Subset meaning: CD45RA+ positively selected. Every receptor here comes from a woman under 40 in good health.

V usage is TRBV19 and J usage is TRBJ2-4; no clear D. Germline CDR1 reads LNHDA; CDR2 reads SQIVND (reference sequence). The V and J ends lost 1 base and 2 bases respectively, with 3 bases between them. This CDR3 region has 13 residues. In nucleotides, the CDR3 is TGTGCCAGTAGTATAGCTTCCAAAAACATTCAGTACTTC. It yields the protein CASSIASKNIQYF.

The J gene is TRBJ1-1, the V gene TRBV6-1; no reliable D call. The CDR3 spans 11 residues. Trimming removed 7 bases at V and 10 bases at J, with 13 bases between. Germline lookup yields CDR1 MNHNS and CDR2 SASEGT. The chain's CDR3 is CASKIAGVAFF. CDR3 coding DNA: TGTGCCAGCAAGATCGCTGGCGTAGCTTTCTTT.

In regard to this clone: Other nucleotide sequences in the sample specify the same CDR3. This chain joins TRBV11-3 and TRBJ2-2; 7 bases are shared with TRBD1. This CDR3 region has 16 residues. Unmatched junction bases numbered 4, after V lost 1 base and J lost 2 bases. Germline CDR1 reads SGHNT; CDR2 reads YENEEA. CDR3 amino acids: CASSLGQGRNTGELFF. The DNA of the CDR3 is TGTGCCAGCAGCTTAGGACAGGGAAGAAACACCGGGGAGCTGTTTTTT.

The gene calls are TRBV28 and TRBJ1-1; the D is unclear. The ends were cut back, 6 bases at V and 5 bases at J, with 16 bases in the middle. Germline V gene data show CDR1 as MDHEN and CDR2 as SYDVKM. CDR3 size: 14 residues. The CDR3 DNA sequence: TGTGCCAGCAGCCTAACAAGGCCGGGAACTGAAGCTTTCTTT. Its translation: CASSLTRPGTEAFF.

This rearrangement joins TRBV5-4 to TRBJ2-1; 10 positions match TRBD2. CDR1 SGHNT and CDR2 YYREEE come from the germline V gene (reference sequence). The trim removed 0 bases at V and 7 bases at J, leaving 10 bases unmatched. The CDR3 sequence is 17 residues long. The CDR3 bases are TGTGCCAGCAGCTTGGGAAAATTAGCGGGAGGATCAAATGAGCAGTTCTTC. Its translation: CASSLGKLAGGSNEQFF.

The J gene is TRBJ2-1, the V gene TRBV4-1; perhaps TRBD1 as D (6 bases). V gave up 2 bases and J gave up 5 bases, with 16 bases separating them. The CDR3 has 16 amino acids. The germline V gene has CDR1 MGHRA and CDR2 YSYEKL. This CDR3 is CASSQPQGFPHNEQFF. The CDR3 DNA reads TGCGCCAGCAGCCAACCTCAGGGGTTCCCGCACAATGAGCAGTTCTTC.

The rearrangement links TRBV7-2 to TRBJ2-5; D might be TRBD1 or TRBD2, each matching 5 bases. V lost 1 base and J lost 5, with 20 bases in between. CDR3 length equals 17 residues. Germline assignment: CDR1 SGHTA and CDR2 FQGNSA. The CDR3 sequence: CASSLGSYVGTVETQYF. The DNA for the CDR3 is TGTGCCAGCAGCTTAGGAAGCTATGTTGGGACGGTCGAGACCCAGTACTTC.

V and J are TRBV27 and TRBJ2-2; unclear D gene. Germline values: CDR1 MNHEY, CDR2 SMNVEV (reference sequence). This CDR3 contains 12 residues. V gave up 5 bases and J gave up 8 bases, with 9 bases separating them. The CDR3 sequence: CASSPLLGELFF. Here the CDR3 DNA reads TGTGCCAGCAGTCCACTTTTGGGGGAGCTGTTTTTT.

This rearrangement joins TRBV9 to TRBJ2-5, with 8 bases matching TRBD2. V dropped 4 bases and J dropped 5; count of bases not matched to a gene: 13. The CDR3 runs 16 residues. Germline V gives CDR1 SGDLS, CDR2 YYNGEE. For the CDR3, the DNA is TGTGCCAGCAGCACCACCGGACTAGCTGTCGTCGAGACCCAGTACTTC. Translated, it gives CASSTTGLAVVETQYF.

This clone was seen just once. This chain links TRBV6-1 with TRBJ2-3; D unresolved. The CDR3 sequence is 13 residues long. V was pared by 7 bases and J by 7 bases, with 15 bases between. Germline V gives CDR1 MNHNS, CDR2 SASEGT. The CDR3 sequence is CASMKDQAHTQYF. CDR3 nucleotides: TGTGCCAGCATGAAGGACCAGGCCCATACGCAGTATTTT.

The chain uses TRBV2 and TRBJ2-7; the D is unclear. The CDR3 sequence is 14 residues long. The germline V and J ends were trimmed by 4 bases and 12 bases, with 22 bases remaining between them. Germline assignment: CDR1 SNHLY and CDR2 FYNNEI. CDR3 in amino acids: CASSGIVMPMMGYF. The CDR3 DNA sequence: TGTGCCAGCAGTGGAATTGTGATGCCTATGATGGGGTACTTC. Using reference TRBV2 and TRBJ2-7 for the parts outside the CDR3, the full variable domain is EPEVTQTPSHQVTQMGQEVILRCVPISNHLYFYWYRQILGQKVEFLVSFYNNEISEKSEIFDDQFSVERPDGSNFTLKIRSTKLEDSAMYFCASSGIVMPMMGYFGPGTRLTVT.

V and J are TRBV2 and TRBJ1-1, with 7 nucleotides matching TRBD1. CDR1 and CDR2 from the germline V gene are SNHLY and FYNNEI. The CDR3 runs to 15 residues. V dropped 7 bases and J dropped 0; count of bases not matched to a gene: 8. The CDR3 sequence: CASIRTGIMNTEAFF. CDR3 coding DNA: TGTGCCAGCATAAGGACAGGCATCATGAACACTGAAGCTTTCTTT.

The chain couples TRBV9 to TRBJ2-7, with TRBD1 matching over 9 bases. Germline values: CDR1 SGDLS, CDR2 YYNGEE. The CDR3 covers 16 residues. The junction had 10 bases not matched to a gene; V was cut back by 1 base and J by 5 bases. This CDR3 reads CASSVSPGTGSHEQYF. CDR3 DNA: TGTGCCAGCAGCGTATCCCCCGGGACAGGGTCGCACGAGCAGTACTTC.

This rearrangement joins TRBV7-9 to TRBJ2-1, with D possibly being TRBD2 (6 bases). The CDR3 runs to 14 residues. The V gene lost 2 bases and the J gene lost 7 bases, with 12 bases spanning the gap. The germline V gene has CDR1 SEHNR and CDR2 FQNEAQ (reference sequence). CDR3 protein: CASSLTDGSNEQFF. As DNA, the CDR3 is TGTGCCAGCAGCTTAACCGACGGGAGTAATGAGCAGTTCTTC.

This chain uses TRBV5-1 with TRBJ2-1; 9 nucleotides line up with TRBD2. Germline V lookup: CDR1 SGHRS, CDR2 YFSETQ. V shed 0 bases, J shed 5 bases, and the junction held 9 bases outside the gene matches. The CDR3 is 17 residues long. The CDR3 nucleotides are TGCGCCAGCAGCTTGGTTTCAGGGTTAGCGGGAGACAATGAGCAGTTCTTC. Protein sequence: CASSLVSGLAGDNEQFF.

The sample holds a few counts of this clone. The chain has TRBV10-2 and TRBJ1-3, with 7 bases lining up with TRBD1. The CDR3 contains 15 residues. In germline, CDR1 is WSHSY, CDR2 SAAADI. The V gene end was trimmed by 5 bases and the J gene end by 3 bases; junction bases not matched to a gene: 7. CDR3 protein: CASSKGAPVGNTIYF. In nucleotides, the CDR3 is TGCGCCAGCAGTAAGGGGGCGCCGGTTGGAAACACCATATATTTT.

The chain couples TRBV5-4 to TRBJ2-3, with 8 bases fitting TRBD1. J gave up 6 bases and V 3 bases, and 0 bases lay outside the gene matches. The CDR3 covers 12 residues. CDR1 SGHNT and CDR2 YYREEE come from the germline V gene (reference sequence). The chain's CDR3 is CASSWDRDTQYF. DNA of the CDR3: TGTGCCAGCAGCTGGGACAGGGATACGCAGTATTTT. The variable domain in full, completed from reference TRBV5-4 and TRBJ2-3, reads ETGVTQSPTHLIKTRGQQVTLRCSSQSGHNTVSWYQQALGQGPQFIFQYYREEENGRGNFPPRFSGLQFPNYSSELNVNALELDDSALYLCASSWDRDTQYFGPGTRLTVL.

V usage is TRBV15 and J usage is TRBJ1-2, with D hard to call. The CDR3 has 13 amino acids. Trimming shortened V by 8 bases and J by 5 bases, and 15 bases separated the two germline ends. Germline V lookup: CDR1 LNHNV, CDR2 YYDKDF (reference sequence). CDR3 amino acids: CATADTDSYGYTF. In nucleotides, the CDR3 is TGTGCCACCGCCGATACAGATTCTTATGGCTACACCTTC.

The chain couples TRBV4-1 to TRBJ2-1; D is unresolved. Germline V gives CDR1 MGHRA, CDR2 YSYEKL. V lost 0 bases and J 3 bases, leaving 12 bases between the germline ends. There are 16 residues in the CDR3. CDR3 region: CASSQDQRGHYNEQFF. In DNA, the CDR3 is TGCGCCAGCAGCCAAGATCAACGCGGCCACTACAATGAGCAGTTCTTC.

The CDR3 loop reads CASSSRDTTRSYEQYF. In DNA form, the CDR3 reads TGTGCCAGCAGCTCCCGCGACACAACTAGATCCTACGAGCAGTACTTC. The V and J genes are TRBV12-1 and TRBJ2-7; the table gives TRBD2 as D, unverified against the DNA. TRBV12-1 is a pseudogene. The length of the CDR3 is 16 residues.

The chain carries TRBV5-1 and TRBJ2-7, with D perhaps matching TRBD2 (5 bases). The CDR3 has 15 amino acids. V dropped 4 bases and J dropped 6 bases, with 20 bases sitting between them. Germline V gene data show CDR1 as SGHRS and CDR2 as YFSETQ. The CDR3, as DNA: TGCGCCAGCAGCCCCGGGGTCCACTTTTCGGGCGAGCAGTACTTC. It codes for CASSPGVHFSGEQYF.